This TCR beta chain originates from a study of siplizumab effects on memory and regulatory T cells. Sequenced by immunoSEQ multiplex PCR; TCRdb stores in-frame clones only, minus some. Of about 56,000 clones listed, about 98% are singletons. With regard to this clone: Its antigen is unidentified.

Whole-study results and caveats: An assignable naive or memory phenotype was lacking in roughly 75-95% of proliferating CD4+ or CD8+ clones. Unstimulated subset assignment was obtained for only a minor fraction of alloreactive clones.

With 2 bases removed from V and 1 base from J, the gap between germline ends came to 12 bases. Germline CDR1 MNHNS, CDR2 SASEGT. The CDR3 covers 15 residues. The sequenced sample consisted of naive CD8+ T cells sorted from blood. The TCR originated in a human donor in good health. The rearrangement joins TRBV6-1 to TRBJ2-7; D perhaps matches TRBD2 (5 bases). The CDR3 reads CASSESRTPSYEQYF. The CDR3 DNA reads as TGTGCCAGCAGTGAAAGTAGGACTCCTTCCTACGAGCAGTACTTC.